This record covers a single T cell receptor beta chain. Its antigen is as yet unknown. The data originate from a study of monozygotic twins with inflammatory bowel disease. For every sample, eight separate reactions were used to make cDNA. TCRdb re-called the 5' RACE reads, yielding one record per CDR3 amino acid sequence without DNA. Its table records over 350,000 distinct CDR3 sequences. General observations from the study: Clonotype overlap with others was lower in IBD patients than in healthy twins, a difference that was greatest with disease activity. Results did not support any single strong IBD-associated signal or clonotype. With inverse Simpson as the measure, TCRbeta diversity was lower in IBD patients than in healthy co-twins.

Specimen: blood. This TCR came from a human donor with ulcerative colitis or Crohn's disease, or a healthy co-twin of an affected twin (not recorded which).

CDR3 sequence reads: CSARDSGTEYEQYF. This chain links TRBV20-1 with TRBJ2-7; without DNA, the TCRdb call of TRBD1 cannot be checked. Germline-derived CDR1 and CDR2 are DFQATT and SNEGSKA (reference sequence). The CDR3 contains 14 residues.